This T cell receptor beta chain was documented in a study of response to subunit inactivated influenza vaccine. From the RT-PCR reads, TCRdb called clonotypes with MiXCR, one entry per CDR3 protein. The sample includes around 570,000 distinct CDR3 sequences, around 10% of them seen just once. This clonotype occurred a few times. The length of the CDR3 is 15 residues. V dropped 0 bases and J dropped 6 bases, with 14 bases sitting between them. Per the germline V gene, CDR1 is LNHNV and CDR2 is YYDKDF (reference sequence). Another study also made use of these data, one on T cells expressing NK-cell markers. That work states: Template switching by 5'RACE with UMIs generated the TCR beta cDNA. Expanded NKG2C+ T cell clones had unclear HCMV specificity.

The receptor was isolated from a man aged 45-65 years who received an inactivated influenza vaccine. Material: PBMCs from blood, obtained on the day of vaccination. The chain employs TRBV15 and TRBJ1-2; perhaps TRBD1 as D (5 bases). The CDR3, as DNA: TGTGCCACCAGCAGAGATCAGGGAGCCGGACATGGCTACACCTTC. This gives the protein CATSRDQGAGHGYTF.